This is a list of T cell receptor beta chains from one sample in a study of T cell clonotyping in hematopoietic cell transplantation. Libraries were prepared by immunoSEQ multiplex PCR; TCRdb keeps only in-frame clonotypes and omits some of them. The sample shows about 36,000 clones, over 75% of them seen only once. Sample: peripheral blood mononuclear cells. The receptors were sampled from a woman between 40 and 50 years old in good health. Some clones in this sample may be carry-over from other donors' samples. The CDR3 runs from the conserved cysteine through the conserved F or W. Fields, in order: J gene, clone size, D gene, V gene, CDR3 DNA, CDR3 protein. The D gene is left open where the match is weak. Clone sizes are given selectively: once, few, many, or a class where the clone is expanded.

TRBJ2-1,.,TRBD2,TRBV11-2,TGTGCCAGCAGCTTCAGCGGGAGGGGGTACAATGAGCAGTTCTTC,CASSFSGRGYNEQFF
TRBJ2-7,.,TRBD1,TRBV14,TGTGCCAGCAGCCGGGACAGGGTGTCCTACGAGCAGTACTTC,CASSRDRVSYEQYF
TRBJ2-7,.,.,TRBV4-2,TGTGCCAGCAGCCGAAGGGACTCCGATTCCTACGAGCAGTACTTC,CASSRRDSDSYEQYF
TRBJ1-1,.,.,TRBV6-1,TGTGCCAGCAGTCAAAGTAAGAACACTGAAGCTTTCTTT,CASSQSKNTEAFF
TRBJ2-7,.,TRBD1,TRBV30,TGTGCCTGGAGTGGCCGGGACAGGGGAACCCACGAGCAGTACTTC,CAWSGRDRGTHEQYF
TRBJ1-1,.,TRBD1,TRBV7-9,TGTGCCAGCAGCCGACAGGGCCTGAACACTGAAGCTTTCTTT,CASSRQGLNTEAFF
TRBJ2-3,.,TRBD2,TRBV28,TGTGCCAGCAGTTTACACTCAGCGGGAGGTTCGACAGATACGCAGTATTTT,CASSLHSAGGSTDTQYF
TRBJ2-7,.,.,TRBV7-2,TGTGCCAGCAGCTTAGGCGCAGGGGAGGGCTACGAGCAGTACTTC,CASSLGAGEGYEQYF
TRBJ2-1,.,.,TRBV29-1,TGCAGCGTTGCAAGGATCTCCTACAATGAGCAGTTCTTC,CSVARISYNEQFF
TRBJ2-1,.,TRBD1,TRBV28,TGTGCCAGCACCGGGACAGGGGAAAGAACACACAATGAGCAGTTCTTC,CASTGTGERTHNEQFF
TRBJ2-7,.,.,TRBV25-1,TGTGCCAGCAGGGACGAAGCAGCGTACGAGCAGTACTTC,CASRDEAAYEQYF
TRBJ2-1,.,TRBD2,TRBV29-1,TGCAGCGTTGCTCTAGCGGGAGGTGAAGGGGATGAGCAGTTCTTC,CSVALAGGEGDEQFF
TRBJ1-2,few,.,TRBV18,TGTGCCAGCTCACCGGAACAGAGTCCCTATGGCTACACCTTC,CASSPEQSPYGYTF
TRBJ1-2,.,TRBD1,TRBV5-1,TGCGCCAGCAGCTTGGGACAGGGTGGGGGCTACACCTTC,CASSLGQGGGYTF
TRBJ2-6,.,.,TRBV28,TGTGCCAGCAGTAAACCACAGGGGGCCAACGTCCTGACTTTC,CASSKPQGANVLTF
TRBJ2-7,.,TRBD2,TRBV5-1,TGCGCCAGCAGCAAACCGCCTCCTAGCGGGAGCGGGGAGCAGTACTTC,CASSKPPPSGSGEQYF
TRBJ2-7,once,TRBD2,TRBV6-1,TGTGCCAGCAGTTTAGCGGGAGCTCGCTACGAGCAGTACTTC,CASSLAGARYEQYF
TRBJ2-5,.,TRBD1,TRBV29-1,TGCAGCGTGGCCGAAGGGACAGGAGAGACCCAGTACTTC,CSVAEGTGETQYF
TRBJ1-3,.,.,TRBV19,TGTGCCAGTAGTATCCCCGGGGACTACTCTGGAAACACCATATATTTT,CASSIPGDYSGNTIYF
TRBJ2-7,.,TRBD2,TRBV11-2,TGTGCCAGCAGATCGCTAGCGGGAGGAACCTACGAGCAGTACTTC,CASRSLAGGTYEQYF
TRBJ1-5,.,.,TRBV28,TGTGCCAGCAGTTTATTCGGGGGGGGACCGCCAAATCAGCCCCAGCATTTT,CASSLFGGGPPNQPQHF
TRBJ2-5,few,.,TRBV9,TGTGCCAGCAGCGTAGACTTCGGGGCGGGGGAGACCCAGTACTTC,CASSVDFGAGETQYF
TRBJ2-2,.,.,TRBV30,TGTGCCTGGCTCCTTCGGGGCGCAGGGTCGAACACCGGGGAGCTGTTTTTT,CAWLLRGAGSNTGELFF
TRBJ1-4,.,.,TRBV19,TGTGCCAGTACGACGGACAGAATTAATGAAAAACTGTTTTTT,CASTTDRINEKLFF
TRBJ1-3,.,.,TRBV4-1,TGCGCCAGCAGCAAAGGGTACAGGGACCGAAGCACCATATATTTT,CASSKGYRDRSTIYF
TRBJ2-3,once,TRBD1,TRBV28,TGTGCCAGCAGTTTGAGGACAGGAACCACAGATACGCAGTATTTT,CASSLRTGTTDTQYF